This T cell receptor beta chain appears in the sequencing data of a study of blood T cell repertoires in COVID-19. Only in-frame clones appear in the TCRdb table, and some are missing; sequencing was by immunoSEQ multiplex PCR. The sample holds 100,000 or so clones, about 83% seen once. This clone was counted only a few times. The CDR3 sequence is 14 residues long. V lost 5 bases, J lost 0 bases, and 10 bases lay in between. Germline V CDR1 and CDR2: SEHNR, FQNEAQ (reference sequence). The chain combines TRBV7-9 with TRBJ1-2; the D is unclear. The clonotype comes from a man aged 65 to 79 with active or convalescent COVID-19. Sequencing was performed on peripheral blood. The CDR3 DNA sequence: TGTGCCAGCAGCCAAACCCTATCTAACTATGGCTACACCTTC. Amino acid sequence: CASSQTLSNYGYTF.